The 3 T cell receptor beta chains listed next were all sequenced from one sample in a study of T cells after posttransplantation cyclophosphamide. The protocol was immunoSEQ multiplex PCR, while the TCRdb copy is restricted to in-frame clones and leaves out a portion. Listed here are 25,000 to 30,000 clones without any singletons, the top ten holding 2.5% to 3.5%. Material: PBMCs. These receptors were taken from a woman in her fifties or sixties in good health, CMV-negative, and a related stem cell transplant donor.

The CDR3 DNA is TGTGCCAGCAGCAACCGACAGGGCTCCATATACAATGAGCAGTTCTTC. It yields the protein CASSNRQGSIYNEQFF. The chain employs TRBV28 and TRBJ2-1; TRBD1 matches 7 bases. The J segment lost 4 bases and the V segment lost 6 bases, leaving 12 bases of the junction unmatched. Germline V lookup: CDR1 MDHEN, CDR2 SYDVKM. The CDR3 runs 16 residues.

This clone was detected ten times or more. V usage is TRBV2 and J usage is TRBJ2-7; TRBD2 matches 7 bases. Per germline, CDR1 SNHLY and CDR2 FYNNEI. This CDR3 has 13 amino acids. The J segment lost 5 bases and the V segment lost 10 bases, leaving 11 bases of the junction unmatched. DNA for the CDR3: TGTGCCATCGCGCCCAGCGGGGCCGACGAGCAGTACTTC. Translated, it gives CAIAPSGADEQYF.

Ten or more counts support this clone. The chain couples TRBV4-3 to TRBJ2-1; D gene uncertain. V shed 1 base and J shed 7 bases, with 11 bases lying between them. Germline V gives CDR1 LGHNA, CDR2 YSLEER. The CDR3 covers 14 residues. The CDR3 loop reads CASSQAPDGNEQFF. The CDR3 DNA reads TGCGCCAGCAGCCAAGCACCCGACGGGAATGAGCAGTTCTTC.